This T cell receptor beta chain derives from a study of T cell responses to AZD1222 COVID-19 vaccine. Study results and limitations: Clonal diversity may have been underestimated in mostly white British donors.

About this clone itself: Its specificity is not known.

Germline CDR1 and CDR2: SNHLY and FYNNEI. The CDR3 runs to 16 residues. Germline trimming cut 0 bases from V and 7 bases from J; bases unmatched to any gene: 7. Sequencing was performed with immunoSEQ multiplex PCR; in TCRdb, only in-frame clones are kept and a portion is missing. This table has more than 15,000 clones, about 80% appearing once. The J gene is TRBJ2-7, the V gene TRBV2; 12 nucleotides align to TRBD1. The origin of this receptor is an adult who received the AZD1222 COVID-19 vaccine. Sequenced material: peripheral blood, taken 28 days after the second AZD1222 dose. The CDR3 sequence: CASSEAGDRGQKEQYF. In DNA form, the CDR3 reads TGTGCCAGCAGTGAAGCGGGGGACAGGGGGCAGAAGGAGCAGTACTTC.